This is a list of T cell receptor beta chains from one sample in a study of blood T cell repertoires in COVID-19. Clones were sequenced by immunoSEQ multiplex PCR, and TCRdb holds only the in-frame ones, with some missing. Here the sample spans around 190,000 clones, about 85% being singletons. Sequenced: peripheral blood. The source is a woman in her thirties or forties with COVID-19, enrolled during active disease. Both conserved end residues are part of each CDR3. The order of the fields is D gene, V gene, J gene, clone size, CDR3 protein, CDR3 DNA. A D gene is named only where the DNA matches it firmly. For some rows the clone size is stated as once, few or many, or as a class when expanded; others skip it.

D gene: -; V gene: TRBV7-2; J gene: TRBJ2-7; clone size: -; CDR3 protein: CASSLPRGGGSPYEQYF; CDR3 DNA: TGTGCCAGCAGCTTACCTCGGGGAGGTGGGAGCCCCTACGAGCAGTACTTC
D gene: TRBD1; V gene: TRBV19; J gene: TRBJ1-6; clone size: -; CDR3 protein: CASKERGLGNSPLHF; CDR3 DNA: TGTGCCAGTAAGGAAAGGGGGCTTGGTAATTCACCCCTCCACTTT
D gene: -; V gene: TRBV5-5; J gene: TRBJ1-1; clone size: -; CDR3 protein: CASSRHGGTEAFF; CDR3 DNA: TGTGCCAGCAGCCGACACGGGGGAACTGAAGCTTTCTTT
D gene: TRBD2; V gene: TRBV10-1; J gene: TRBJ2-1; clone size: -; CDR3 protein: CASSRGLDSEQFF; CDR3 DNA: TGCGCCAGCAGTCGAGGACTAGATAGTGAGCAGTTCTTC
D gene: -; V gene: TRBV2; J gene: TRBJ1-2; clone size: -; CDR3 protein: CAGGGGEINYGYTF; CDR3 DNA: TGTGCCGGGGGAGGGGGTGAGATTAACTATGGCTACACCTTC
D gene: -; V gene: TRBV10-3; J gene: TRBJ1-2; clone size: -; CDR3 protein: CAISGTLSSYGYTF; CDR3 DNA: TGTGCCATCTCCGGGACACTCTCCTCCTATGGCTACACCTTC
D gene: -; V gene: TRBV7-9; J gene: TRBJ1-4; clone size: once; CDR3 protein: CASSRQDWREKLFF; CDR3 DNA: TGTGCCAGCAGTCGACAGGACTGGAGGGAAAAACTGTTTTTT
D gene: -; V gene: TRBV2; J gene: TRBJ1-4; clone size: -; CDR3 protein: CASSASAQNEKLFF; CDR3 DNA: TGTGCCAGCAGTGCTAGTGCCCAAAATGAAAAACTGTTTTTT
D gene: TRBD2; V gene: TRBV24-1; J gene: TRBJ2-1; clone size: -; CDR3 protein: CATSDNGLAGYNEQFF; CDR3 DNA: TGTGCCACCAGTGACAACGGACTAGCGGGATACAATGAGCAGTTCTTC
D gene: -; V gene: TRBV5-1; J gene: TRBJ2-1; clone size: -; CDR3 protein: CASSFPGLNEQFF; CDR3 DNA: TGCGCCAGCAGCTTCCCAGGGCTCAATGAGCAGTTCTTC
D gene: TRBD1; V gene: TRBV29-1; J gene: TRBJ2-2; clone size: -; CDR3 protein: CSVEGDSDTGELFF; CDR3 DNA: TGCAGCGTTGAGGGGGACAGTGACACCGGGGAGCTGTTTTTT
D gene: TRBD1; V gene: TRBV6-6; J gene: TRBJ2-1; clone size: -; CDR3 protein: CASGTDNNEQFF; CDR3 DNA: TGTGCCAGCGGGACAGACAACAATGAGCAGTTCTTC
D gene: TRBD1; V gene: TRBV4-2; J gene: TRBJ1-4; clone size: few; CDR3 protein: CASSQGQVEPHNEKLFF; CDR3 DNA: TGTGCCAGCAGTCAAGGACAGGTAGAGCCTCATAATGAAAAACTGTTTTTT
D gene: -; V gene: TRBV5-4; J gene: TRBJ1-2; clone size: -; CDR3 protein: CASSPVGANYGYTF; CDR3 DNA: TGTGCCAGCAGCCCAGTGGGAGCTAACTATGGCTACACCTTC
D gene: -; V gene: TRBV6-4; J gene: TRBJ2-2; clone size: many; CDR3 protein: CASSDRSGTGELFF; CDR3 DNA: TGTGCCAGCAGTGATCGGAGCGGGACCGGGGAGCTGTTTTTT
D gene: -; V gene: TRBV5-1; J gene: TRBJ2-1; clone size: few; CDR3 protein: CASSLSRGEEQFF; CDR3 DNA: TGCGCCAGCAGCTTGTCTCGCGGGGAGGAGCAGTTCTTC
D gene: -; V gene: TRBV20-1; J gene: TRBJ2-7; clone size: once; CDR3 protein: CSAKRAAEQYF; CDR3 DNA: TGCAGTGCTAAGCGAGCCGCCGAGCAGTACTTC
D gene: TRBD2; V gene: TRBV5-4; J gene: TRBJ2-7; clone size: -; CDR3 protein: CASSLAGRGYEQYF; CDR3 DNA: TGTGCCAGCAGCTTGGCCGGGAGGGGCTACGAGCAGTACTTC
D gene: TRBD1; V gene: TRBV9; J gene: TRBJ1-2; clone size: -; CDR3 protein: CASSTRTGGDRYTF; CDR3 DNA: TGTGCCAGCAGCACACGGACAGGGGGCGATCGCTACACCTTC
D gene: -; V gene: TRBV5-1; J gene: TRBJ1-6; clone size: -; CDR3 protein: CASSFESSYNSPLHF; CDR3 DNA: TGCGCCAGCAGCTTTGAGAGCTCCTATAATTCACCCCTCCACTTT
D gene: TRBD1; V gene: TRBV6-5; J gene: TRBJ1-6; clone size: -; CDR3 protein: CASRRDRFLTPLHF; CDR3 DNA: TGTGCCAGCAGACGGGACAGGTTTTTGACACCCCTCCACTTT
D gene: TRBD2; V gene: TRBV4-3; J gene: TRBJ2-5; clone size: -; CDR3 protein: CASSSRYQRGVLETQYF; CDR3 DNA: TGCGCCAGCAGCTCAAGATATCAGCGGGGGGTCTTAGAGACCCAGTACTTC
D gene: -; V gene: TRBV11-2; J gene: TRBJ1-6; clone size: -; CDR3 protein: CASSLNIVMYSPLHF; CDR3 DNA: TGTGCCAGCAGCTTAAACATTGTGATGTATTCACCCCTCCACTTT
D gene: TRBD2; V gene: TRBV9; J gene: TRBJ2-3; clone size: -; CDR3 protein: CASSVALAGSGGVTSTDTQYF; CDR3 DNA: TGTGCCAGCAGCGTTGCACTAGCGGGTTCAGGAGGGGTTACTAGCACAGATACGCAGTATTTT
D gene: -; V gene: TRBV14; J gene: TRBJ2-3; clone size: -; CDR3 protein: CASSPLTGTDTQYF; CDR3 DNA: TGTGCCAGCAGCCCCCTCACGGGCACAGATACGCAGTATTTT
D gene: TRBD2; V gene: TRBV5-1; J gene: TRBJ2-7; clone size: -; CDR3 protein: CASSSSGTSGSVYEQYF; CDR3 DNA: TGCGCCAGCAGCTCGAGTGGGACTAGCGGGAGCGTCTACGAGCAGTACTTC
D gene: -; V gene: TRBV28; J gene: TRBJ2-1; clone size: -; CDR3 protein: CASRRQTSYNEQFF; CDR3 DNA: TGTGCCAGCAGACGACAGACCTCCTACAATGAGCAGTTCTTC
D gene: -; V gene: TRBV7-9; J gene: TRBJ2-5; clone size: -; CDR3 protein: CASSSSVGETQYF; CDR3 DNA: TGTGCCAGCAGCTCTAGCGTAGGGGAGACCCAGTACTTC
D gene: -; V gene: TRBV27; J gene: TRBJ2-7; clone size: -; CDR3 protein: CASSLGQGEQYF; CDR3 DNA: TGTGCCAGCAGTTTAGGACAAGGCGAGCAGTACTTC
D gene: -; V gene: TRBV12-5; J gene: TRBJ2-5; clone size: -; CDR3 protein: CASGSGTLVWETQYF; CDR3 DNA: TGTGCTAGTGGTTCCGGGACTCTAGTATGGGAGACCCAGTACTTC
D gene: TRBD2; V gene: TRBV7-2; J gene: TRBJ2-7; clone size: -; CDR3 protein: CASSRTSTGLEQYF; CDR3 DNA: TGTGCCAGCAGCCGGACTAGCACGGGCCTCGAGCAGTACTTC
D gene: TRBD1; V gene: TRBV7-9; J gene: TRBJ1-5; clone size: few; CDR3 protein: CASSTTGDQPQHF; CDR3 DNA: TGTGCCAGCAGCACGACAGGGGATCAGCCCCAGCATTTT
D gene: TRBD1; V gene: TRBV18; J gene: TRBJ2-3; clone size: -; CDR3 protein: CASSSGGTGIITDTQYF; CDR3 DNA: TGTGCCAGCTCTTCCGGTGGGACAGGGATTATTACAGATACGCAGTATTTT
D gene: -; V gene: TRBV12-3/TRBV12-4; J gene: TRBJ2-2; clone size: few; CDR3 protein: CASSRGTGELFF; CDR3 DNA: TGTGCCAGCAGTAGAGGCACCGGGGAGCTGTTTTTT
D gene: -; V gene: TRBV12-3/TRBV12-4; J gene: TRBJ2-7; clone size: -; CDR3 protein: CASSIGAAYEQYF; CDR3 DNA: TGTGCCAGCAGCATAGGGGCAGCCTACGAGCAGTACTTC
D gene: -; V gene: TRBV30; J gene: TRBJ1-5; clone size: -; CDR3 protein: CAWSWGSENQPQHF; CDR3 DNA: TGTGCCTGGAGTTGGGGCAGCGAAAATCAGCCCCAGCATTTT
D gene: TRBD2; V gene: TRBV5-1; J gene: TRBJ2-5; clone size: -; CDR3 protein: CASSFGWTSGGAETQYF; CDR3 DNA: TGCGCCAGCAGCTTCGGGTGGACTAGCGGGGGGGCGGAGACCCAGTACTTC
D gene: TRBD1; V gene: TRBV4-2; J gene: TRBJ2-7; clone size: -; CDR3 protein: CASSQGDRGPYEQYF; CDR3 DNA: TGTGCCAGCAGCCAAGGGGACAGGGGGCCCTACGAGCAGTACTTC
D gene: -; V gene: TRBV28; J gene: TRBJ1-2; clone size: -; CDR3 protein: CASSLPTPYGYTF; CDR3 DNA: TGTGCCAGCAGCCTTCCCACACCCTATGGCTACACCTTC
D gene: TRBD2; V gene: TRBV2; J gene: TRBJ2-2; clone size: -; CDR3 protein: CASSEVTRAGGELFF; CDR3 DNA: TGTGCCAGCAGTGAAGTGACTAGAGCGGGAGGGGAGCTGTTTTTT
D gene: TRBD1; V gene: TRBV5-1; J gene: TRBJ2-2; clone size: -; CDR3 protein: CASSFRDRNTGELFF; CDR3 DNA: TGCGCCAGCAGCTTCCGGGACAGGAACACCGGGGAGCTGTTTTTT
D gene: TRBD2; V gene: TRBV24-1; J gene: TRBJ2-5; clone size: -; CDR3 protein: CATLYPRGGTQYF; CDR3 DNA: TGTGCCACCCTGTATCCCCGCGGGGGAACCCAGTACTTC
D gene: -; V gene: TRBV10-3; J gene: TRBJ2-2; clone size: -; CDR3 protein: CAISTQTANTGELFF; CDR3 DNA: TGTGCCATCAGTACTCAAACCGCGAACACCGGGGAGCTGTTTTTT
D gene: TRBD1; V gene: TRBV18; J gene: TRBJ1-5; clone size: -; CDR3 protein: CASSPYNRGFGNQPQHF; CDR3 DNA: TGTGCCAGCTCACCTTATAACAGGGGGTTTGGCAATCAGCCCCAGCATTTT
D gene: -; V gene: TRBV6-4; J gene: TRBJ2-3; clone size: -; CDR3 protein: CASSLTPGTPTDTQYF; CDR3 DNA: TGTGCCAGCAGCCTCACCCCAGGGACACCCACAGATACGCAGTATTTT
D gene: -; V gene: TRBV6-1; J gene: TRBJ1-1; clone size: -; CDR3 protein: CASSEAPLTAEAFF; CDR3 DNA: TGTGCCAGCAGTGAAGCGCCCCTGACAGCTGAAGCTTTCTTT
D gene: TRBD1; V gene: TRBV5-1; J gene: TRBJ2-2; clone size: -; CDR3 protein: CASSSWTGSIPTGELFF; CDR3 DNA: TGCGCCAGCAGCTCGTGGACAGGGTCAATACCCACCGGGGAGCTGTTTTTT
D gene: -; V gene: TRBV20-1; J gene: TRBJ1-4; clone size: once; CDR3 protein: CSVAVPEKLFF; CDR3 DNA: TGCAGTGTGGCTGTTCCCGAAAAACTGTTTTTT
D gene: -; V gene: TRBV20-1; J gene: TRBJ1-6; clone size: -; CDR3 protein: CSASNGNSPLHF; CDR3 DNA: TGCAGTGCTAGTAACGGGAATTCACCCCTCCACTTT
D gene: -; V gene: TRBV4-3; J gene: TRBJ2-3; clone size: -; CDR3 protein: CASSQEAGGPSTDTQYF; CDR3 DNA: TGCGCCAGCAGCCAAGAGGCTGGAGGGCCTAGCACAGATACGCAGTATTTT
D gene: TRBD1; V gene: TRBV28; J gene: TRBJ1-1; clone size: few; CDR3 protein: CASSPGQTMNTEAFF; CDR3 DNA: TGTGCCAGCAGCCCGGGACAGACTATGAACACTGAAGCTTTCTTT
D gene: -; V gene: TRBV5-6; J gene: TRBJ2-7; clone size: -; CDR3 protein: CASSLLRQINVEQYF; CDR3 DNA: TGTGCCAGCAGCTTACTTCGACAAATTAATGTCGAGCAGTACTTC
D gene: -; V gene: TRBV6-1; J gene: TRBJ1-1; clone size: -; CDR3 protein: CASSERQGNTEAFF; CDR3 DNA: TGTGCCAGCAGTGAAAGGCAGGGCAACACTGAAGCTTTCTTT
D gene: -; V gene: TRBV6-6; J gene: TRBJ2-1; clone size: -; CDR3 protein: CASSGSRGWTNNEQFF; CDR3 DNA: TGTGCCAGCAGTGGGTCTCGGGGGTGGACAAACAATGAGCAGTTCTTC
D gene: TRBD2; V gene: TRBV3-1/TRBV3-2; J gene: TRBJ2-7; clone size: -; CDR3 protein: CASSPAGLGSGQYF; CDR3 DNA: TGTGCCAGCAGCCCCGCGGGACTAGGTTCGGGGCAGTACTTC
D gene: -; V gene: TRBV10-3; J gene: TRBJ1-3; clone size: -; CDR3 protein: CAISDDRLIGNTIYF; CDR3 DNA: TGTGCCATCAGTGATGACAGGTTAATCGGAAACACCATATATTTT
D gene: TRBD2; V gene: TRBV7-2; J gene: TRBJ2-1; clone size: -; CDR3 protein: CASRAGGLGNEQFF; CDR3 DNA: TGTGCCAGCAGGGCGGGAGGGCTCGGCAATGAGCAGTTCTTC
D gene: TRBD1; V gene: TRBV9; J gene: TRBJ2-5; clone size: -; CDR3 protein: CASSVGQGDGWRETQYF; CDR3 DNA: TGTGCCAGCAGCGTCGGACAGGGGGATGGGTGGCGTGAGACCCAGTACTTC